Sequencing of this TCR beta chain was carried out in a study of cytomegalovirus exposure and HLA in healthy donors. There are 15 residues in the CDR3. V was clipped by 0 bases and J by 3 bases, with 13 bases between them. The germline CDR1 and CDR2 sequences are SGHNT and YYREEE (reference sequence). Primers included in the PCR were 60 Vbeta and 13 Jbeta primers. Sequenced by immunoSEQ multiplex PCR; TCRdb stores in-frame clones only, minus some. The repertoire includes about 63,000 clones, 73% of them detected once, and about 5.7% sits in the top ten. The chain is built from TRBV5-4 and TRBJ2-7; possible D gene TRBD1, 6 bases. The clonotype was recovered from a man aged 50 to 60 in good health and CMV-seronegative. Sample: PBMCs. DNA for the CDR3: TGTGCCAGCAGCTTGGATGGGGACACACTCTACGAGCAGTACTTC. It is translated as CASSLDGDTLYEQYF.